This T cell receptor beta chain was obtained from a study of siplizumab effects on memory and regulatory T cells. Only in-frame clones appear in the TCRdb table, and some are missing; sequencing was by immunoSEQ multiplex PCR. The sample includes about 40,000 clones, roughly 90% of them seen just once. J lost 5 bases, V lost 0 bases, and 5 bases had no gene match. Germline CDR1 reads KGHSH; CDR2 reads LQKENI. The CDR3 has 15 amino acids. General study findings and limits: In controls, 25% to 30% of mappable alloreactive CD4+ clones were Treg-derived on average, versus around 69% with siplizumab.

Comments on this clone: What it binds is unknown.

V is TRBV18 and J is TRBJ2-5, with 8 nucleotides matching TRBD1. Sequenced input: naive CD4+ T cells sorted from blood. This sequence was found in a human donor in good health. The CDR3 here is CASSPPAGGSETQYF. CDR3 nucleotide sequence: TGTGCCAGCTCACCACCGGCAGGGGGCTCGGAGACCCAGTACTTC. Combining the CDR3 with reference TRBV18 and TRBJ2-5 gives the whole variable domain NAGVMQNPRHLVRRRGQEARLRCSPMKGHSHVYWYRQLPEEGLKFMVYLQKENIIDESGMPKERFSAEFPKEGPSILRIQQVVRGDSAAYFCASSPPAGGSETQYFGPGTRLLVL.